This T cell receptor beta chain was recovered during a study of radiation and T cells in renal cell carcinoma. The study's findings and limits: Baseline intratumoral clonotype presence is unknown without pretreatment biopsies. In blood, top tumor clones expanded by 2 weeks, shrinking by 4.

In regard to this clone: Its antigen is not identified.

Time point in this sample: blood 2 weeks post-SBRT. Treatment indicated: 15 Gy SBRT to primary tumor, nephrectomy 4 weeks later. The tumor was a clear cell renal cell carcinoma. CDR1 SGHVS and CDR2 FQNEAQ come from the germline V gene. This CDR3 contains 13 residues. Trimming took 4 bases from V and 12 from J, leaving 18 bases between them. Assay used: immunoSEQ multiplex PCR; TCRdb lists only in-frame clones, some missing. The sample lists some 150,000 clones, 87% occurring once. The chain links TRBV7-8 to TRBJ1-2; a possible D gene is TRBD1 (6 bases). This clonotype was obtained from a woman aged 50 to 65 with renal cell carcinoma. This material consisted of blood, taken from a patient whose treatment included radiotherapy and nephrectomy. The CDR3 nucleotides read TGTGCCAGCAGCTCACAAGGGGGGATTGGGAACACCTTC. Protein: CASSSQGGIGNTF. The variable domain in full, with the rest retrieved from reference TRBV7-8 and TRBJ1-2, is GAGVSQSPRYKVAKRGQDVALRCDPISGHVSLFWYQQALGQGPEFLTYFQNEAQLDKSGLPSDRFFAERPEGSVSTLKIQRTQQEDSAVYLCASSSQGGIGNTFGSGTRLTVV.